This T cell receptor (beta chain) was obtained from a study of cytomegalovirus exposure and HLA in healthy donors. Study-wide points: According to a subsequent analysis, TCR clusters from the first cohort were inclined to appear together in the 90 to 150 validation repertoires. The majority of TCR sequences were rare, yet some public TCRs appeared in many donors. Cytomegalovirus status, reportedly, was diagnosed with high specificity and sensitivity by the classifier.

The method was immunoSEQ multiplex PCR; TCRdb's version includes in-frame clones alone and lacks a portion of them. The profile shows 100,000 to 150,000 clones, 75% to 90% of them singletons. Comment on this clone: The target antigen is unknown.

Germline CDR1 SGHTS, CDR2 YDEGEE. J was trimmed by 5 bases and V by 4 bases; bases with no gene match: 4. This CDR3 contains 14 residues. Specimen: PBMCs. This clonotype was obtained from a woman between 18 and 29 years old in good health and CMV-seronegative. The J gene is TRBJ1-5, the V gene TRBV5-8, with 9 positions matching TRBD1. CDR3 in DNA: TGTGCCAGCAGCAGGGACAGGGCCGATCAGCCCCAGCATTTT. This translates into CASSRDRADQPQHF.